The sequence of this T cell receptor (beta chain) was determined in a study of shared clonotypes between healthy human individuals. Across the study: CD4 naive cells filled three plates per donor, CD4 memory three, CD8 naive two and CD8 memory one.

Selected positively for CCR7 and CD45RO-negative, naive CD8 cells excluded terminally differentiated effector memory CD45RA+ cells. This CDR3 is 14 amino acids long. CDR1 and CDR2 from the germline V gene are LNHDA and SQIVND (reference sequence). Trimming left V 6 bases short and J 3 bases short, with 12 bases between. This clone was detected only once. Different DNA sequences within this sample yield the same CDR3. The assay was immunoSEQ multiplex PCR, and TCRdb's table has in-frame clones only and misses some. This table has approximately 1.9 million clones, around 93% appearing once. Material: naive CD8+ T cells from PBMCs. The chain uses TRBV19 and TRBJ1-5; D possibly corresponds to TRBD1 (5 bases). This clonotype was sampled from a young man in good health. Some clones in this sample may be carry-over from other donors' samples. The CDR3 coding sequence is TGTGCCAGTAGCGACAGAGACTACAATCAGCCCCAGCATTTT. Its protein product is CASSDRDYNQPQHF.